The TCR beta chain under discussion was sequenced for a study of molecular identifiers for immune sequencing clone quantification. This clonotype was found many times. Via MiXCR, TCRdb re-called the PCR reads, giving one row per CDR3 protein. This table holds about half a million distinct CDR3 sequences, about 21% found once. The sample comprised naive CD8+ T cells from blood, with Jurkat cell RNA spiked in. Subset in this sample: FACS-sorted CD8+CD4-CCR7+CD45RA+ naive T cells. This receptor was taken from a human donor in good health. Some libraries in this study had Jurkat cell RNA spiked in.

The CDR3 DNA sequence: TGCAGCGTTGCGGGGGCTAGCGGGAGGGGCACCGGGGAGCTGTTTTTT. Amino acids: CSVAGASGRGTGELFF. The chain recombines TRBV29-1 with TRBJ2-2; TRBD2 aligns across 12 bases. This CDR3 is built from 16 residues. CDR1 and CDR2 (germline): SQVTM, ANQGSEA. After removal of 4 bases from V and 4 bases from J, the junction contained 7 bases not matched to a gene.